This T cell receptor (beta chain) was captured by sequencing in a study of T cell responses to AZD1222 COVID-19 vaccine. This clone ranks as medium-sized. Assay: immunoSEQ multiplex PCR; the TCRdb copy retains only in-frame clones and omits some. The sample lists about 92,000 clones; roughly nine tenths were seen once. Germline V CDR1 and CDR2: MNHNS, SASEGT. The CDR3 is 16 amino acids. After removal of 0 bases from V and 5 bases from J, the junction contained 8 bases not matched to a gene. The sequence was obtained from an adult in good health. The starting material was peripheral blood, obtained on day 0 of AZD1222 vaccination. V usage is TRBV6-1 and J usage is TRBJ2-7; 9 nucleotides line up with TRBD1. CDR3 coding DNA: TGTGCCAGCAGTGAAGCGCCGGGGACAGGGAACGACGAGCAGTACTTC. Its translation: CASSEAPGTGNDEQYF.